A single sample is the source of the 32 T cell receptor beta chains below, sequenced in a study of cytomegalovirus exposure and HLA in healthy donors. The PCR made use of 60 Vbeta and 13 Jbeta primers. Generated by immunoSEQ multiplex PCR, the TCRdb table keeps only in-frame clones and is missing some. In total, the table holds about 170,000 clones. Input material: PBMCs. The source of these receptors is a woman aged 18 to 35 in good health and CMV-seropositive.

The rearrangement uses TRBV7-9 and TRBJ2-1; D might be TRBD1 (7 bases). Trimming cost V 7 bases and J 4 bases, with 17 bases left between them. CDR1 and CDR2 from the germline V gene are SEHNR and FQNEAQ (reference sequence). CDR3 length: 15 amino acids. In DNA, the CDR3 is TGTGCCAGCAAACCCCAGGGGGGCGATTACAATGAGCAGTTCTTC. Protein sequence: CASKPQGGDYNEQFF.

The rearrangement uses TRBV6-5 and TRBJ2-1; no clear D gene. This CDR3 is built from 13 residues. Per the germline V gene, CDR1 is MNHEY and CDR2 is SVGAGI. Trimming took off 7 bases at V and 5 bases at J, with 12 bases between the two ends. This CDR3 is CASNGRGNNEQFF. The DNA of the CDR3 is TGTGCCAGCAATGGTCGAGGAAACAATGAGCAGTTCTTC.

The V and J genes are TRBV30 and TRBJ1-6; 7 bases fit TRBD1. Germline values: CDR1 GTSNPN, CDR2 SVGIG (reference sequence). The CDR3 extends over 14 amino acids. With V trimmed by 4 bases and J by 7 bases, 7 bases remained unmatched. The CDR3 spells CAWTVGQNNSPLHF. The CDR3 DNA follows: TGTGCCTGGACGGTGGGACAGAACAATTCACCCCTCCACTTT.

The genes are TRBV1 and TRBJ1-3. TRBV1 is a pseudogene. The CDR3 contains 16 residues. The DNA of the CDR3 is TGCACCAGCAGCCGATCTGGCCAAAAGAGGGGAAACACCATATATTTT. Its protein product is CTSSRSGQKRGNTIYF.

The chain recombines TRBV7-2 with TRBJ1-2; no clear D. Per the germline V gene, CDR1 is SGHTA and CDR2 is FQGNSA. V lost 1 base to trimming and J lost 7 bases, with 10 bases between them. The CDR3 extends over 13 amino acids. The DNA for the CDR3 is TGTGCCAGCAGCTTAGGAGGGTCTGCTGGCTACACCTTC. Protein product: CASSLGGSAGYTF.

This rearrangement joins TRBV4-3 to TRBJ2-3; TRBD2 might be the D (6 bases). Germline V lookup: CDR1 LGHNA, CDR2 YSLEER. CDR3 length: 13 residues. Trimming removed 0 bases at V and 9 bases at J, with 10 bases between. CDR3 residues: CASSQDEEGTQYF. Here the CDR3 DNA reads TGCGCCAGCAGCCAAGATGAGGAGGGGACGCAGTATTTT.

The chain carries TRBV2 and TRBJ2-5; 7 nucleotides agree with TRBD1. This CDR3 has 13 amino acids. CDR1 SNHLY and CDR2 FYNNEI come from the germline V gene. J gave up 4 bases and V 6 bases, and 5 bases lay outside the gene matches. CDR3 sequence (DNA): TGTGCCAGCAGGCTGACAGGGCTAGAGACCCAGTACTTC. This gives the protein CASRLTGLETQYF.

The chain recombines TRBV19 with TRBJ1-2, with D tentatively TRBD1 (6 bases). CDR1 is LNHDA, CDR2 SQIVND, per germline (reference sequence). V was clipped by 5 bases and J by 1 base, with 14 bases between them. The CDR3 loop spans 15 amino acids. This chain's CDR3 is CASSFGKDSNYGYTF. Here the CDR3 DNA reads TGTGCCAGTAGTTTTGGGAAGGACAGTAACTATGGCTACACCTTC. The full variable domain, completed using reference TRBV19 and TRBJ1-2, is DGGITQSPKYLFRKEGQNVTLSCEQNLNHDAMYWYRQDPGQGLRLIYYSQIVNDFQKGDIAEGYSVSREKKESFPLTVTSAQKNPTAFYLCASSFGKDSNYGYTFGSGTRLTVV.

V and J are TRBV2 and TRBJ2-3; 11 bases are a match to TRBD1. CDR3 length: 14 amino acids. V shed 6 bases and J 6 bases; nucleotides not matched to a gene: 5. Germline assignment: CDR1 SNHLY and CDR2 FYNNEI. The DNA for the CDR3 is TGTGCCAGCAGGAGGACAGGGGGCGCGGATACGCAGTATTTT. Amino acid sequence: CASRRTGGADTQYF.

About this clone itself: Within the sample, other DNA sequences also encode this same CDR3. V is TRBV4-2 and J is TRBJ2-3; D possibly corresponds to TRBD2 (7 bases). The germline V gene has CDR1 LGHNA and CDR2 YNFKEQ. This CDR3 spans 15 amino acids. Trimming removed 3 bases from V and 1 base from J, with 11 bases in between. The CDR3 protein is CASSQSGGRTDTQYF. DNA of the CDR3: TGTGCCAGCAGCCAGTCGGGGGGCCGCACAGATACGCAGTATTTT.

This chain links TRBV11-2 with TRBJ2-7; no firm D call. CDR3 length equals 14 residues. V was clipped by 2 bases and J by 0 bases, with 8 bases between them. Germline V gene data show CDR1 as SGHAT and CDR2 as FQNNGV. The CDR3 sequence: CASSLRTFSYEQYF. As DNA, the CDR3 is TGTGCCAGCAGCTTAAGAACTTTCTCCTACGAGCAGTACTTC.

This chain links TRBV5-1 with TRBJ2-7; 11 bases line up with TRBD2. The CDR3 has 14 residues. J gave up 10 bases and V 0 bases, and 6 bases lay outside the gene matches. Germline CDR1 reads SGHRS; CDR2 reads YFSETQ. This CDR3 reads CASSLELAGVDQYF. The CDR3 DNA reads TGCGCCAGCAGCTTGGAACTAGCGGGAGTTGATCAGTACTTC.

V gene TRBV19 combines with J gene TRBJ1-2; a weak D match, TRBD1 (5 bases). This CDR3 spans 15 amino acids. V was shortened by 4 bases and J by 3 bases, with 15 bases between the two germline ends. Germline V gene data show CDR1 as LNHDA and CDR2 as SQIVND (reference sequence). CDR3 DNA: TGTGCCAGTAGTACAGGGAGGCAGGAGTACTATGGCTACACCTTC. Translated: CASSTGRQEYYGYTF.

CDR3 nucleotides: TGTGCCAGCTCACAGGGGATGAACACCGGGGAGCTGTTTTTT. It translates to CASSQGMNTGELFF. The gene calls are TRBV6-5 and TRBJ2-2; 7 bases align to TRBD1. The CDR3 has 14 amino acids. V was pared by 8 bases and J by 1 base, with 4 bases of the junction left unmatched. Germline lookup yields CDR1 MNHEY and CDR2 SVGAGI.

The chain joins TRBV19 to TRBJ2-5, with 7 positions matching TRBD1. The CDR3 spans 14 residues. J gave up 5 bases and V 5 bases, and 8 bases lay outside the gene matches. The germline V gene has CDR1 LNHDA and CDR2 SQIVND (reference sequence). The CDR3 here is CASSFNRGGETQYF. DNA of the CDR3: TGTGCCAGTAGTTTCAACAGGGGTGGGGAGACCCAGTACTTC.

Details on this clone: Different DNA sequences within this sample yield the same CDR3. The CDR3 bases are TGTGCCAGCAGATCCGGGACAGCGAACACTGAAGCTTTCTTT. Translation gives CASRSGTANTEAFF. The chain links TRBV6-5 to TRBJ1-1, with TRBD1 matching over 7 bases. Germline CDR1 MNHEY, CDR2 SVGAGI. The CDR3 consists of 14 residues. J gave up 1 base and V 6 bases, and 5 bases lay outside the gene matches.

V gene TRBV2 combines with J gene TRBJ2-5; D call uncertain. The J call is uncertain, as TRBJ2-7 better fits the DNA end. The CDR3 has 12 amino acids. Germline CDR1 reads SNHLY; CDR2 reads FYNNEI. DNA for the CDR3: TGTGCCAGCAGGTTCGGTAGCTACGAGCAGTACTTC. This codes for CASRFGSYEQYF.

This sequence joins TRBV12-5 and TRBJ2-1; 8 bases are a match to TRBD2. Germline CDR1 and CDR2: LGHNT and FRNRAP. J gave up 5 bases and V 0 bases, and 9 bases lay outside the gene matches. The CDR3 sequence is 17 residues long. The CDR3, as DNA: TGTGCTAGTGGTTTGGTTCTCGCCGGGGGGGTCCACAATGAGCAGTTCTTC. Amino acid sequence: CASGLVLAGGVHNEQFF.

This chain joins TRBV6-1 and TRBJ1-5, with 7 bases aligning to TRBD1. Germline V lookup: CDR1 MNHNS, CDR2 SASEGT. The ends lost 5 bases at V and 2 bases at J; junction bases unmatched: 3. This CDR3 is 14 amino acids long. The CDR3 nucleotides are TGTGCCAGCAGTCTCGACAGGGGCAATCAGCCCCAGCATTTT. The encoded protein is CASSLDRGNQPQHF.

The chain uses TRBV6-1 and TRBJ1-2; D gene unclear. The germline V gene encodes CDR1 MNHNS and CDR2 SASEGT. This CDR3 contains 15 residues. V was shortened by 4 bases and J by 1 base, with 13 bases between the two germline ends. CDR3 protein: CASSVSVLNNYGYTF. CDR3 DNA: TGTGCCAGCAGTGTATCCGTCCTAAATAACTATGGCTACACCTTC.

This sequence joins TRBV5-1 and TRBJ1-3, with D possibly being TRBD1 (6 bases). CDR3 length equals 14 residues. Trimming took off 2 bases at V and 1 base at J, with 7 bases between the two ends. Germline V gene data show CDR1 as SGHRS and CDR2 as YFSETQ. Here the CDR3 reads CASSLRGSGNTIYF. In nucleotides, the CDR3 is TGCGCCAGCAGCTTAAGGGGGTCTGGAAACACCATATATTTT.

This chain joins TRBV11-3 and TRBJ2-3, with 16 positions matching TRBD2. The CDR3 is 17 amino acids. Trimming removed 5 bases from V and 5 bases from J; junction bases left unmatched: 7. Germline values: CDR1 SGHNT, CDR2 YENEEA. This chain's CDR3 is CASSPGTSGGAVDTQYF. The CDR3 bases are TGTGCCAGCAGCCCGGGGACTAGCGGGGGGGCCGTAGATACGCAGTATTTT. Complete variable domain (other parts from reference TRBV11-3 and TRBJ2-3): EAGVVQSPRYKIIEKKQPVAFWCNPISGHNTLYWYLQNLGQGPELLIRYENEEAVDDSQLPKDRFSAERLKGVDSTLKIQPAELGDSAVYLCASSPGTSGGAVDTQYFGPGTRLTVL.

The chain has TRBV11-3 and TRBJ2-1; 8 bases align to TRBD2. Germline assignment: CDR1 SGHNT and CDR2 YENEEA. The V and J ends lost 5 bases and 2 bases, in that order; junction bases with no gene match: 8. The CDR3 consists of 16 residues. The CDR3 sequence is CASSRPGGLPYNEQFF. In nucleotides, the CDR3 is TGTGCCAGCAGCCGTCCGGGGGGGCTGCCCTACAATGAGCAGTTCTTC.

CDR3 sequence (DNA): TGTGCCAGCAGAGGACAGGGAATGGAGAACACTGAAGCTTTCTTT. Its translation: CASRGQGMENTEAFF. V usage is TRBV7-2 and J usage is TRBJ1-1; TRBD1 matches 8 bases. The CDR3 is 15 amino acids. CDR1 SGHTA and CDR2 FQGNSA come from the germline V gene. Trimming at V came to 6 bases and at J to 1 base, leaving 7 bases not matched to a gene.

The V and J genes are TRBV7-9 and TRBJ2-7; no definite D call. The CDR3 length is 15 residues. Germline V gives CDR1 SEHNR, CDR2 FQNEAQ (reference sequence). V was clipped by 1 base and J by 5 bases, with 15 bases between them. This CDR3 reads CASSLGEPLEHEQYF. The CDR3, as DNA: TGTGCCAGCAGCTTAGGAGAGCCTCTAGAGCACGAGCAGTACTTC.

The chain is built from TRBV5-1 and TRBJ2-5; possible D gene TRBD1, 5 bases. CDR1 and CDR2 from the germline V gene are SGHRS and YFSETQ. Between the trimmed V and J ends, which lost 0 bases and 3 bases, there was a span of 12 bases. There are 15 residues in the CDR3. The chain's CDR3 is CASSLGAGSEETQYF. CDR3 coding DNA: TGCGCCAGCAGCTTGGGGGCAGGGTCCGAAGAGACCCAGTACTTC.

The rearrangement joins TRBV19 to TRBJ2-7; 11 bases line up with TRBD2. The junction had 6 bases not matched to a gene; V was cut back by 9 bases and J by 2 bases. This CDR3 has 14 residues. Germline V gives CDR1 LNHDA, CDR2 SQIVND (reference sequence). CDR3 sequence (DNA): TGTGCCAGCAGGACTAGCGGGCTTCCCTACGAGCAGTACTTC. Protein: CASRTSGLPYEQYF.

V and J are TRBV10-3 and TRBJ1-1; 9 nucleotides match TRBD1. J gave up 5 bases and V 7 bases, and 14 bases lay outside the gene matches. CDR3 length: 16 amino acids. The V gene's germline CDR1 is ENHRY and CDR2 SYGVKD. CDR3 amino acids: CAIINFMGQGGTEAFF. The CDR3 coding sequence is TGTGCCATCATTAATTTTATGGGACAGGGAGGAACTGAAGCTTTCTTT.

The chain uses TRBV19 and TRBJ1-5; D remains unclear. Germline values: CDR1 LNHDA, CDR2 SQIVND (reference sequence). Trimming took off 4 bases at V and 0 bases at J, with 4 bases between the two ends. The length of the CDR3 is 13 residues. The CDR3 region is CASSKLSNQPQHF. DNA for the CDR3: TGTGCCAGTAGTAAGCTTAGCAATCAGCCCCAGCATTTT.

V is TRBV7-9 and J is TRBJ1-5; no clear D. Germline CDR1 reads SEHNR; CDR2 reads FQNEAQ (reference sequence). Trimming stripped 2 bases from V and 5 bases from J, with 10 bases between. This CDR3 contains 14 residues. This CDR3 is CASSLSGRHQPQHF. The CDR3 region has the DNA TGTGCCAGCAGCTTATCAGGAAGGCATCAGCCCCAGCATTTT. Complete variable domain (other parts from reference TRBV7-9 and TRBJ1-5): DTGVSQNPRHKITKRGQNVTFRCDPISEHNRLYWYRQTLGQGPEFLTYFQNEAQLEKSRLLSDRFSAERPKGSFSTLEIQRTEQGDSAMYLCASSLSGRHQPQHFGDGTRLSIL.

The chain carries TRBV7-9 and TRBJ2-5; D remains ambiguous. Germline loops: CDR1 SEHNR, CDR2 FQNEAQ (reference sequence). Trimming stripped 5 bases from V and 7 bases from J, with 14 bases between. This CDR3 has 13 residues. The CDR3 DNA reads TGTGCCAGCAGCAAATACTCCCCAGGGACCCAGTACTTC. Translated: CASSKYSPGTQYF.

The CDR3 nucleotides are TGTGCCCAGACTAGCGGGGAGAGAATTGCCAAAAACATTCAGTACTTC. Its translation: CAQTSGERIAKNIQYF. The chain employs TRBV30 and TRBJ2-4, with 11 bases matching TRBD2. There are 16 residues in the CDR3. The germline V gene has CDR1 GTSNPN and CDR2 SVGIG (reference sequence). With 8 bases clipped from V and 1 base from J, the junction kept 10 bases outside the gene matches.